This T cell receptor (beta chain) was documented in a study of cytomegalovirus exposure and HLA in healthy donors. In the study overall: A prior study identified 100 million to 130 million unique TCR beta sequences from about 179 million T cells.

Worth noting for this clone: What it binds is unknown.

V lost 0 bases and J 14 bases, leaving 17 bases between the germline ends. The length of the CDR3 is 14 residues. Per the germline V gene, CDR1 is LGHNA and CDR2 is YSLEER. Primers: 60 Vbeta forward and 13 Jbeta reverse. The assay was immunoSEQ multiplex PCR, and TCRdb's table has in-frame clones only and misses some. The table shows 55,000 to 80,000 clones, with more than 70% occurring only once. General observations from the study: Some V segments, TRBV6-2 and TRBV6-3 among them, were indistinguishable and were therefore excluded. Most observed TCR sequences were rare, whereas some public TCRs were detected in many donors.

The chain couples TRBV4-3 to TRBJ2-1; weak D call: TRBD2 (6 bases). The TCR comes from a woman under 40 in good health and CMV-seronegative. The sample taken for sequencing was PBMCs. CDR3 nucleotides: TGCGCCAGCAGCCAAGATAGAGGGGAGAGGGAGGAGTTCTTC. Encoded protein: CASSQDRGEREEFF.